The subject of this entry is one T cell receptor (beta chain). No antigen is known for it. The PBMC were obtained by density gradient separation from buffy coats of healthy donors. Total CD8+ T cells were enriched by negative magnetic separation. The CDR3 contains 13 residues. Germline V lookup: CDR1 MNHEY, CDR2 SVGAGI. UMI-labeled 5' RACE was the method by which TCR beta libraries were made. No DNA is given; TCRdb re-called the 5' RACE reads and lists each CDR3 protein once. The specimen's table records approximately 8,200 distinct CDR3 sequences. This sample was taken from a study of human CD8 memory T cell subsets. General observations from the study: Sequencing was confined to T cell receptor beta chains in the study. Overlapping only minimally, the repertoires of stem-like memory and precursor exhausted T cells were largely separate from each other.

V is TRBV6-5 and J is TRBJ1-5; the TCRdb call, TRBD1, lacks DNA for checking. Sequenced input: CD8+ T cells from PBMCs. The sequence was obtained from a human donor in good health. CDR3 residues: CASSGQKNQPQHF.